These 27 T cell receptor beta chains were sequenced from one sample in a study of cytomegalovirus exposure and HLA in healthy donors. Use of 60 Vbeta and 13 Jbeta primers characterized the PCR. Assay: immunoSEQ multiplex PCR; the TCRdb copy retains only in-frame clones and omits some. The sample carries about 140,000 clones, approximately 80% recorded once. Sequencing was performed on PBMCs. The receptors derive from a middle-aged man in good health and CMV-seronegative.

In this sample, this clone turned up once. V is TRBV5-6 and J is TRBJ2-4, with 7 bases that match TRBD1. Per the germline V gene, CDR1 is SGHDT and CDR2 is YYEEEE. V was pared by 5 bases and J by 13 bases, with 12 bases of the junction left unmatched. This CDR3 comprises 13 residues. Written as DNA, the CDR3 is TGTGCCAGCAGGTTCGACAGGGATACCATGCAGTACTTC. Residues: CASRFDRDTMQYF.

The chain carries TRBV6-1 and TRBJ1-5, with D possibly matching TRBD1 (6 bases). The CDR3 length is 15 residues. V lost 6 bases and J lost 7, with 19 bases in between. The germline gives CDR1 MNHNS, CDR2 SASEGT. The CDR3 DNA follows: TGTGCCAGCAGGGGCACAGGGCTAATCGAACAGCCCCAGCATTTT. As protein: CASRGTGLIEQPQHF.

The CDR3 DNA reads as TGTGCCAGCAGCTTAGGGACAGGGGCGGGGTTCGCAACTAATGAAAAACTGTTTTTT. Translation: CASSLGTGAGFATNEKLFF. V and J are TRBV7-6 and TRBJ1-4, with 9 nucleotides matching TRBD1. Germline V lookup: CDR1 SGHVS, CDR2 FNYEAQ. The CDR3 sequence is 19 residues long. With V trimmed by 1 base and J by 0 bases, 9 bases remained unmatched.

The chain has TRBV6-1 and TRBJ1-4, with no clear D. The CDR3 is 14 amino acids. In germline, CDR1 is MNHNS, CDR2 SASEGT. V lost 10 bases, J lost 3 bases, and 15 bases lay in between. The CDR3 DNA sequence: TGTGCCACCACAAGACTCACCCCTAATGAAAAACTGTTTTTT. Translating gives CATTRLTPNEKLFF.

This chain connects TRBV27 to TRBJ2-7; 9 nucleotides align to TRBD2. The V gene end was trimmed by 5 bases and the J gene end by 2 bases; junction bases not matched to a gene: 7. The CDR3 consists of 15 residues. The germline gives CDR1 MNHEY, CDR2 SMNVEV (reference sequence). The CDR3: CASSKSGGIAYEQYF. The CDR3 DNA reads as TGTGCCAGCAGTAAAAGCGGGGGGATCGCCTACGAGCAGTACTTC.

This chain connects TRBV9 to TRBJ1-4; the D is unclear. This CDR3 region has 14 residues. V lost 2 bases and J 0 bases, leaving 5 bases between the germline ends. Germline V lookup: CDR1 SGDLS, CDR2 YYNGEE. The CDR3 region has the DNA TGTGCCAGCAGCGTCAAAACAACTAATGAAAAACTGTTTTTT. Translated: CASSVKTTNEKLFF.

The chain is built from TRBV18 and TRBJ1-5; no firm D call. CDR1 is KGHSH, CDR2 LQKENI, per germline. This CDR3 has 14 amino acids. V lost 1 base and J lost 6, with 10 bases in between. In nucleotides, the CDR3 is TGTGCCAGCTCACCACAGGGTGAGGGTCAGCCCCAGCATTTT. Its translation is CASSPQGEGQPQHF.

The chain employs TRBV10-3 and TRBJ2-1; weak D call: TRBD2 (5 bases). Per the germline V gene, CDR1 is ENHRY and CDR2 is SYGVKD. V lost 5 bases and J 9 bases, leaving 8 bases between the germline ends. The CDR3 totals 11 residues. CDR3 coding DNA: TGTGCCATCAGTCCGGACTCTGAGCAGTTCTTC. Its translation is CAISPDSEQFF.

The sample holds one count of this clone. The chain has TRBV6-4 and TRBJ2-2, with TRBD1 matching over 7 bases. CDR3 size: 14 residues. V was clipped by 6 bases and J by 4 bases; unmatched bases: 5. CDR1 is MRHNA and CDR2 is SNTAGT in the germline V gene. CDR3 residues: CASSQTGLTGELFF. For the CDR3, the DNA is TGTGCCAGCAGCCAGACAGGGCTCACCGGGGAGCTGTTTTTT.

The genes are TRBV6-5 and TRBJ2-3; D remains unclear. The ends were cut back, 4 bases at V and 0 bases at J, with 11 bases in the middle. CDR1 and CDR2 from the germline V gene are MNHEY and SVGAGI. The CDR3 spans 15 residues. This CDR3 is CASSWVGVSTDTQYF. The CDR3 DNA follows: TGTGCCAGCAGTTGGGTCGGAGTAAGCACAGATACGCAGTATTTT.

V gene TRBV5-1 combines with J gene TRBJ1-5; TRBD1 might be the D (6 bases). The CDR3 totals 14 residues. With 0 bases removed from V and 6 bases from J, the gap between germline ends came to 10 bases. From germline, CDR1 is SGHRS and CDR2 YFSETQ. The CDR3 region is CASSLGGGGQPQHF. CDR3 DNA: TGCGCCAGCAGCTTGGGGGGGGGCGGTCAGCCCCAGCATTTT.

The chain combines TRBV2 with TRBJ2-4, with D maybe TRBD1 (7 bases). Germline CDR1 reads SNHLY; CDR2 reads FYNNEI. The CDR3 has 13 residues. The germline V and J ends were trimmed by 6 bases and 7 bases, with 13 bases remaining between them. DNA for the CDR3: TGTGCCAGCAGCGGACAGGCGGGGAACATTCAGTACTTC. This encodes CASSGQAGNIQYF.

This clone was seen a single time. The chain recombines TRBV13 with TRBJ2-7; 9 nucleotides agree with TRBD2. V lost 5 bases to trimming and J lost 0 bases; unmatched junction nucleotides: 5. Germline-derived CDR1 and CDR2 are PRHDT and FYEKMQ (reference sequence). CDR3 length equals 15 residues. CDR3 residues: CASSLLAGSSYEQYF. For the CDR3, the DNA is TGTGCCAGCAGCCTGCTAGCGGGGAGCTCCTACGAGCAGTACTTC.

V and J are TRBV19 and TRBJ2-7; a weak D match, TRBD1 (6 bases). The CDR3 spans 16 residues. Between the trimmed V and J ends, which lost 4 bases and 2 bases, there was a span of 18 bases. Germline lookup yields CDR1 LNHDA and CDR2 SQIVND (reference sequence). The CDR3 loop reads CASSNPHQGSTYEQYF. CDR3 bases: TGTGCCAGTAGTAATCCCCACCAGGGGTCTACCTACGAGCAGTACTTC.

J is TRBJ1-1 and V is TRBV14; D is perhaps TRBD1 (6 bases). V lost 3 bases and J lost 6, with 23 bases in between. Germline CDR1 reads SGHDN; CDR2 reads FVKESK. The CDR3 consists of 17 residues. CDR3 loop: CASSHKESNLGAAEAFF. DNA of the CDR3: TGTGCCAGCAGCCATAAGGAAAGTAATCTGGGGGCCGCTGAAGCTTTCTTT.

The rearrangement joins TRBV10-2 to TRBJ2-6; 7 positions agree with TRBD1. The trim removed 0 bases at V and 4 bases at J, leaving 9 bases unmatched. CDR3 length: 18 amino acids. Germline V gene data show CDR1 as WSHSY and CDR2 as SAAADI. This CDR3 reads CASSESSRGYSGANVLTF. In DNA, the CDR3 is TGCGCCAGCAGTGAGTCCAGCAGGGGGTATTCCGGGGCCAACGTCCTGACTTTC.

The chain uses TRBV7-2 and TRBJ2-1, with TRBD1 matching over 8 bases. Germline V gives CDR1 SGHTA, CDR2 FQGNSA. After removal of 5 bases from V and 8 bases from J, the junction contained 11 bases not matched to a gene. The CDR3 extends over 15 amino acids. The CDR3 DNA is TGTGCCAGCAGCCCTCGGACAGGGAATAACCATGAGCAGTTCTTC. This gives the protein CASSPRTGNNHEQFF.

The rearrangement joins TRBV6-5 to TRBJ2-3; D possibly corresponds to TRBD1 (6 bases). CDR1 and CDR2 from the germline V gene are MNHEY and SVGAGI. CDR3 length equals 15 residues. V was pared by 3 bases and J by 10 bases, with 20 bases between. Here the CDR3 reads CASSYTGRGLIPQYF. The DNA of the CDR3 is TGTGCCAGCAGTTATACAGGCAGGGGCCTTATTCCGCAGTATTTT.

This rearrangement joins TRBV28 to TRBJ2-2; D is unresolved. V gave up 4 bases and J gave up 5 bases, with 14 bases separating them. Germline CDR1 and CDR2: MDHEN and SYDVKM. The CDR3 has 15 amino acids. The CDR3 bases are TGTGCCAGCAGTTCCCATGGATCCGGGACCGGGGAGCTGTTTTTT. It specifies CASSSHGSGTGELFF. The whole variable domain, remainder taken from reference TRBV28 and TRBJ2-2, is DVKVTQSSRYLVKRTGEKVFLECVQDMDHENMFWYRQDPGLGLRLIYFSYDVKMKEKGDIPEGYSVSREKKERFSLILESASTNQTSMYLCASSSHGSGTGELFFGEGSRLTVL.

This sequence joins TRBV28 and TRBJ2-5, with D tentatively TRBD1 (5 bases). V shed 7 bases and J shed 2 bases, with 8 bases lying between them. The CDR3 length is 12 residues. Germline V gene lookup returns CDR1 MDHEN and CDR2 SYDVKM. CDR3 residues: CASKQGQETQYF. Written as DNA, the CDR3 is TGTGCCAGCAAGCAGGGTCAAGAGACCCAGTACTTC.

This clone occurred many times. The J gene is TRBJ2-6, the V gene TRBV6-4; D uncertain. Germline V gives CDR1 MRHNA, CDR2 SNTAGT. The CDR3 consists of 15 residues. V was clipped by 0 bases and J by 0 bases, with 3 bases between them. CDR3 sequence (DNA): TGTGCCAGCAGTGACTCACTCTCTGGGGCCAACGTCCTGACTTTC. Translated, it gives CASSDSLSGANVLTF.

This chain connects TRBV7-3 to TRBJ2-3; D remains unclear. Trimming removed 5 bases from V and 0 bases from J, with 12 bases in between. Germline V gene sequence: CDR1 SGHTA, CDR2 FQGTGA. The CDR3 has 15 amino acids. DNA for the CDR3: TGTGCCAGCAGCCTCTCATGGGCAAGCACAGATACGCAGTATTTT. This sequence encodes CASSLSWASTDTQYF.

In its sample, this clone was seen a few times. The CDR3 region is CASSATGGGNTIYF. As DNA, the CDR3 is TGTGCCAGCAGCGCGACAGGAGGAGGAAACACCATATATTTT. The V call is TRBV9, the J call TRBJ1-3; possible D gene TRBD1, 6 bases. V lost 3 bases to trimming and J lost 4 bases, with 11 bases between them. Germline V gives CDR1 SGDLS, CDR2 YYNGEE. CDR3 size: 14 residues.

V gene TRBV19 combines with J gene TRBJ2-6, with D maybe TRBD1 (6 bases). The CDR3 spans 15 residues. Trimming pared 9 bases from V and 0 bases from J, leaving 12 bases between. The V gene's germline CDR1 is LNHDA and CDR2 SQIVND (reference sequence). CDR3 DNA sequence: TGTGCCAGCGACAGGCCGAACTCTGGGGCCAACGTCCTGACTTTC. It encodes CASDRPNSGANVLTF.

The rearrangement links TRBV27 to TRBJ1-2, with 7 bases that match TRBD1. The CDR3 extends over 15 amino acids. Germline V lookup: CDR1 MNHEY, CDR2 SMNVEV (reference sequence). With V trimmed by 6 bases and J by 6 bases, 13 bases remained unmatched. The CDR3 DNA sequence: TGTGCCAGCAGGCCTCTGACAGGGATGGCGAATGGCTACACCTTC. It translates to CASRPLTGMANGYTF.

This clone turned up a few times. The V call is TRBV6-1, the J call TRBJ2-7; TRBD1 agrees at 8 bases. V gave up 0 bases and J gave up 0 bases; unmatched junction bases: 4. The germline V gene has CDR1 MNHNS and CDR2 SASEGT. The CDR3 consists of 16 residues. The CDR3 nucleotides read TGTGCCAGCAGTGAAGCTCGGGACAGGACCTCCTACGAGCAGTACTTC. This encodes CASSEARDRTSYEQYF.

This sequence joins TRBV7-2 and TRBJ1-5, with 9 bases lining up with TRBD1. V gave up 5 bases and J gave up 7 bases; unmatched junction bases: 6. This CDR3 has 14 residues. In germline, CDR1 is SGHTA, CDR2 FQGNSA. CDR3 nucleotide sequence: TGTGCCAGCAGCCCAGGACAGGGGAGCCAGCCCCAGCATTTT. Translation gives CASSPGQGSQPQHF.